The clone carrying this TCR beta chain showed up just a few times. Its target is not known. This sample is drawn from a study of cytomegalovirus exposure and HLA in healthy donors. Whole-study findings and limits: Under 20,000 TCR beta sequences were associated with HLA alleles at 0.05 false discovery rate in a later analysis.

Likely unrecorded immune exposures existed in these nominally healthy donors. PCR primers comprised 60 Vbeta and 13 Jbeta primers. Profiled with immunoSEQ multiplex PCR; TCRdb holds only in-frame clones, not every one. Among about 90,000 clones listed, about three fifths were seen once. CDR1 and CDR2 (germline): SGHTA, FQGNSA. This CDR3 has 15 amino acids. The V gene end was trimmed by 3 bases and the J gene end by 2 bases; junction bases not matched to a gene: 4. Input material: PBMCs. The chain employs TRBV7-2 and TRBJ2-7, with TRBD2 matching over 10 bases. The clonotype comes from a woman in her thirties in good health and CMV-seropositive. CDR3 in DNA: TGTGCCAGCAGCTTCCGAGCGGGGGGGACCTACGAGCAGTACTTC. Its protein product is CASSFRAGGTYEQYF.